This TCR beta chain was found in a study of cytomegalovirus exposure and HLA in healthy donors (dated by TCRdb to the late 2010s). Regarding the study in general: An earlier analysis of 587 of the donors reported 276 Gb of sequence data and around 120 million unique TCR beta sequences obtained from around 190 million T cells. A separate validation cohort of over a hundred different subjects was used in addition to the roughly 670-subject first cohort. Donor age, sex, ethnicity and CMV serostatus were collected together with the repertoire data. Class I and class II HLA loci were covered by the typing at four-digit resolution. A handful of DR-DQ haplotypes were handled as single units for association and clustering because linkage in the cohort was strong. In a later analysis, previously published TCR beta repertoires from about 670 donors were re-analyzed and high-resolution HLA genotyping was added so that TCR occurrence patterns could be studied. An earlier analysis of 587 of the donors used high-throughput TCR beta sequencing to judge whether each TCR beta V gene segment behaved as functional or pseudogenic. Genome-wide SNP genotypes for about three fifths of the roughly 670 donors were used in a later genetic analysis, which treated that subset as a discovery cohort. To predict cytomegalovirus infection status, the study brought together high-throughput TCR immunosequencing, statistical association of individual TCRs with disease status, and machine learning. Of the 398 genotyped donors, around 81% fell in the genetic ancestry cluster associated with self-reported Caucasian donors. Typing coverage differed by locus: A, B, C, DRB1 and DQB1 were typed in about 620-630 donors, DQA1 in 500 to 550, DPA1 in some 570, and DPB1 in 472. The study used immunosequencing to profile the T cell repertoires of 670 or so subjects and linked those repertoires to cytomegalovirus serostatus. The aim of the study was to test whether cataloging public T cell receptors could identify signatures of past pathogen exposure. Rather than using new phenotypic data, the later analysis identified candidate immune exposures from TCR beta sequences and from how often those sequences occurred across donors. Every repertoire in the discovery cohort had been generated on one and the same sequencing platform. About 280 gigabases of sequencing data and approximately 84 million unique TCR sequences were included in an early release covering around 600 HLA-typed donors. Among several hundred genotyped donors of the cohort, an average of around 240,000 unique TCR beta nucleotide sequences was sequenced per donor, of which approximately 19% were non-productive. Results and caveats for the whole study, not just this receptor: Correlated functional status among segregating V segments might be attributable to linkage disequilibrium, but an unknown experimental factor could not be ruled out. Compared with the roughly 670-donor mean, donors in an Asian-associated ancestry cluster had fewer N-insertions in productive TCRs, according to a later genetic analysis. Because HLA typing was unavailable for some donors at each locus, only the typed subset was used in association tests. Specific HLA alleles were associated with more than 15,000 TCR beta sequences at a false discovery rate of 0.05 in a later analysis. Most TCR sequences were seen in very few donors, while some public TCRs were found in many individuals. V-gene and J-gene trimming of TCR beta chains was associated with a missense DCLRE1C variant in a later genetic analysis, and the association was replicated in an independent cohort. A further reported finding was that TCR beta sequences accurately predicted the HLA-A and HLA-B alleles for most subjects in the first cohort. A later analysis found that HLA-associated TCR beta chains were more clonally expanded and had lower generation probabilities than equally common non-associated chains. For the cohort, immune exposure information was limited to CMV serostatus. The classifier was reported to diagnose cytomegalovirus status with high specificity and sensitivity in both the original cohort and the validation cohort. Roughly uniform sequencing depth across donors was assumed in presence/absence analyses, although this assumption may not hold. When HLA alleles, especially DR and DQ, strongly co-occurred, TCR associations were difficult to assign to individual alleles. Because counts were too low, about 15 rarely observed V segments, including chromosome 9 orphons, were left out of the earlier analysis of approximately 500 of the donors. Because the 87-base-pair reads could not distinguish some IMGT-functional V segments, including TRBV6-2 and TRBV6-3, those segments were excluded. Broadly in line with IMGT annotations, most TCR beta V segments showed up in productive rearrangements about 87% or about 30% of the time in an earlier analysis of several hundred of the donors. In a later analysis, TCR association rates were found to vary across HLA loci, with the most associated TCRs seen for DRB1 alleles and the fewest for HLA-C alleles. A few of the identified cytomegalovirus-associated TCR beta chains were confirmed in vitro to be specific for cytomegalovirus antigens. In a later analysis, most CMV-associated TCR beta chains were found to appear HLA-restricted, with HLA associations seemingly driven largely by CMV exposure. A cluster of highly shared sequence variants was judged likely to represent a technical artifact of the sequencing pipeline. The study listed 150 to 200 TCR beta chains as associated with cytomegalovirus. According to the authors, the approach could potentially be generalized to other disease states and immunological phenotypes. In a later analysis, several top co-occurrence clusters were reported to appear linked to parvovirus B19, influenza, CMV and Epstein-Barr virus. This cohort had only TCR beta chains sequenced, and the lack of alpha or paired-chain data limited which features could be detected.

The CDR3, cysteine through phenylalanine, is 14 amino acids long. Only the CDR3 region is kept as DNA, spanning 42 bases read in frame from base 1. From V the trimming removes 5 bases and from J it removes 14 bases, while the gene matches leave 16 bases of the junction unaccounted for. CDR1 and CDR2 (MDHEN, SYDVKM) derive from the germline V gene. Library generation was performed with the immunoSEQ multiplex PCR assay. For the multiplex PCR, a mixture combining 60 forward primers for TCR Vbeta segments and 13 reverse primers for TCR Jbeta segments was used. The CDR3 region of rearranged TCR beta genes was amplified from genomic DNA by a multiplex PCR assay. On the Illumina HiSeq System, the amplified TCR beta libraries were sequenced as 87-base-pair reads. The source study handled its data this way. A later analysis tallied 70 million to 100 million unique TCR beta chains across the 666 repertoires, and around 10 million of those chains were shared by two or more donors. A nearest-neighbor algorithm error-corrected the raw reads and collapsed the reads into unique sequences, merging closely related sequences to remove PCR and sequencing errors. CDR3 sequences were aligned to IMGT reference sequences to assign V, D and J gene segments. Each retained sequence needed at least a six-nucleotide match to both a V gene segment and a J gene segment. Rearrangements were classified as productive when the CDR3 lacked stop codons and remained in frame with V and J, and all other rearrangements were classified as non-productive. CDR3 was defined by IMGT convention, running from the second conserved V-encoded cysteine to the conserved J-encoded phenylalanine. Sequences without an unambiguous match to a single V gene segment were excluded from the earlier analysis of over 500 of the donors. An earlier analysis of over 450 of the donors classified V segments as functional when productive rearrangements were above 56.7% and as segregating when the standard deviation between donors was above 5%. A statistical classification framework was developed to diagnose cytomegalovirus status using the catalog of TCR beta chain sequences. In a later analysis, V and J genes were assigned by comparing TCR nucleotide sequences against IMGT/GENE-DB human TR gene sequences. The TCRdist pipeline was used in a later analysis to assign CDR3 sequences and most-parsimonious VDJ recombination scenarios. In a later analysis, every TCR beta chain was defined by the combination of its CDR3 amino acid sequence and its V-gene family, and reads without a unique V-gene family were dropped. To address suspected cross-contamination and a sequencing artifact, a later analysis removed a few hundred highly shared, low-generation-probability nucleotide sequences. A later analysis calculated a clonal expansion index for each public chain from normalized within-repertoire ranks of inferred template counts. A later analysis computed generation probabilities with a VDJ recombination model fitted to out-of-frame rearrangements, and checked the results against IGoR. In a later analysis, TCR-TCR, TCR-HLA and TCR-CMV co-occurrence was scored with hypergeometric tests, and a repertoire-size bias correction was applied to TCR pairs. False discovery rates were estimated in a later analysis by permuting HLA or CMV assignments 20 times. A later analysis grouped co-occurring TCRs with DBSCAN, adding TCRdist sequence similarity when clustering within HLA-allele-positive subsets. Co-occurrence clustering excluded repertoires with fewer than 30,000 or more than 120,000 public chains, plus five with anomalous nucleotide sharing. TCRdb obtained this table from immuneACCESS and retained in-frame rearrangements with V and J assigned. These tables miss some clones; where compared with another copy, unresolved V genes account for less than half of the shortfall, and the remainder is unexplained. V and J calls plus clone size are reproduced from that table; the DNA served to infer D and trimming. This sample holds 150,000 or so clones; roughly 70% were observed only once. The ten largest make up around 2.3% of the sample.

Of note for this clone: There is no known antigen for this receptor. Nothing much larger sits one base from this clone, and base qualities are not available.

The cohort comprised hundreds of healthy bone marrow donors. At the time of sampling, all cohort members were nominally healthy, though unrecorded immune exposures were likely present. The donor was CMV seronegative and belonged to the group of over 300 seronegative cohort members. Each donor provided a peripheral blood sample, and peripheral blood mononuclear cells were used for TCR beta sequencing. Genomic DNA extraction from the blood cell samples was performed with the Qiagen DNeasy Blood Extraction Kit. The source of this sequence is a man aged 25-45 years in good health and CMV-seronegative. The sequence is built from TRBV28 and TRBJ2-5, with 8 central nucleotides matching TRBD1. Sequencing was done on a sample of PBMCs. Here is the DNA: TGTGCCAGCAGTCCGACCAATCTGGACAGGGTGAGCTACTTC. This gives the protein CASSPTNLDRVSYF.